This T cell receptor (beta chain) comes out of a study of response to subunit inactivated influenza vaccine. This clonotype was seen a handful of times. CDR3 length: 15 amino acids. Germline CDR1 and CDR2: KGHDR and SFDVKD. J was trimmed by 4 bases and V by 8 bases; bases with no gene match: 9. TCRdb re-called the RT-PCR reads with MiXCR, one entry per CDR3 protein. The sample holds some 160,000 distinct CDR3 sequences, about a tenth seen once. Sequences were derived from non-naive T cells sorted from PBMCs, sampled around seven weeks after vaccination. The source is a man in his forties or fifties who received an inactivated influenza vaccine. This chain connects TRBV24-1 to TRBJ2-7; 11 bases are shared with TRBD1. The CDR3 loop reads CATIEPGQGAYEQYF. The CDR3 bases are TGTGCCACCATCGAACCTGGACAGGGGGCTTACGAGCAGTACTTC.